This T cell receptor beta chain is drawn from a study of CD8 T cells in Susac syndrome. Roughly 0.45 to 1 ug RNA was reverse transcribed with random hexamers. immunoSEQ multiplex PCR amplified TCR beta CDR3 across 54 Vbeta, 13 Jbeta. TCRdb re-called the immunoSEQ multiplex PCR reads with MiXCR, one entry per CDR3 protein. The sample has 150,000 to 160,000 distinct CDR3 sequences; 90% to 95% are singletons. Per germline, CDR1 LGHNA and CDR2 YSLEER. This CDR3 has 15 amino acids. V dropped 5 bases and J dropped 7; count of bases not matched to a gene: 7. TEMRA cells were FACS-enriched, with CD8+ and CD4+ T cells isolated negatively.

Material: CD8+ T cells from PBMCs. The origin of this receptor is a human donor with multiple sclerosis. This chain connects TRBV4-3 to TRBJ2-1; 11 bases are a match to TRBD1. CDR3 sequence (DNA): TGCGCCAGCAGCGGAGGGACAGGGGGTCGGAATGAGCAGTTCTTC. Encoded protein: CASSGGTGGRNEQFF.